The 29 T cell receptor beta chains below were found in one sample sequenced in a study of T cell changes during pregnancy in multiple sclerosis. Profiled with immunoSEQ multiplex PCR; TCRdb holds only in-frame clones, not every one. The sample lists about 40,000 clones; 91% were seen once. Sequencing used CD4+ T cells from peripheral blood mononuclear cells, obtained in the second trimester of pregnancy. Source of these receptors: a female donor in good health, enrolled as a control in a pregnancy study.

The chain links TRBV27 to TRBJ2-1, with 8 bases identical to TRBD1. Trimming at V came to 4 bases and at J to 4 bases, leaving 6 bases not matched to a gene. Germline CDR1 MNHEY, CDR2 SMNVEV (reference sequence). This CDR3 has 15 residues. CDR3 loop: CASSYAGTGYNEQFF. The CDR3 DNA is TGTGCCAGCAGTTACGCCGGGACAGGATACAATGAGCAGTTCTTC.

The J gene is TRBJ2-1, the V gene TRBV19; TRBD2 aligns across 11 bases. J lost 2 bases, V lost 6 bases, and 6 bases had no gene match. CDR3 length: 16 amino acids. Germline V gives CDR1 LNHDA, CDR2 SQIVND (reference sequence). The CDR3 DNA follows: TGTGCCAGTAGAAGACTAGCGGGGAGCACCTACAATGAGCAGTTCTTC. It yields the protein CASRRLAGSTYNEQFF.

The V and J genes are TRBV28 and TRBJ2-1; maybe TRBD2 (5 bases). Germline assignment: CDR1 MDHEN and CDR2 SYDVKM. The CDR3 has 12 residues. The germline V and J ends were trimmed by 6 bases and 10 bases, with 13 bases remaining between them. The CDR3 region has the DNA TGTGCCAGCAGAGCGGTCGTGCCGGAGCAGTTCTTC. Its protein product is CASRAVVPEQFF.

The J gene is TRBJ2-7, the V gene TRBV7-2, with TRBD2 as a possible D gene (6 bases). Looked up from germline, CDR1 is SGHTA and CDR2 is FQGNSA. V was clipped by 1 base and J by 7 bases, with 11 bases between them. The CDR3 is 13 amino acids. This chain's CDR3 is CASSLGPRGEQYF. CDR3 DNA sequence: TGTGCCAGCAGCTTAGGTCCTCGGGGGGAGCAGTACTTC.

The chain joins TRBV5-4 to TRBJ2-3; 13 bases are shared with TRBD2. The germline gives CDR1 SGHNT, CDR2 YYREEE (reference sequence). The V and J ends lost 3 bases and 8 bases, in that order; junction bases with no gene match: 6. The CDR3 is 15 amino acids. The CDR3 DNA reads TGTGCCAGCAGCTCCGTCGGGACTAGCGGGACTACGCAGTATTTT. Translated: CASSSVGTSGTTQYF.

The gene calls are TRBV7-7 and TRBJ2-5; 13 bases line up with TRBD2. This CDR3 has 14 amino acids. Germline-derived CDR1 and CDR2 are SSHAT and FNYEAQ (reference sequence). CDR3 in amino acids: CATYGLAGDKTQYF. The CDR3 region has the DNA TGTGCTACCTATGGACTAGCGGGAGATAAGACCCAGTACTTC. Filled out from reference TRBV7-7 and TRBJ2-5, the complete variable domain reads GAGVSQSPRYKVTKRGQDVTLRCDPISSHATLYWYQQALGQGPEFLTYFNYEAQPDKSGLPSDRFSAERPEGSISTLTIQRTEQRDSAMYRCATYGLAGDKTQYFGPGTRLLVL.

The V gene is TRBV6-4, the J gene TRBJ2-2; perhaps TRBD1 as D (7 bases). CDR1 is MRHNA, CDR2 SNTAGT, per germline. The CDR3 has 16 residues. V was trimmed by 2 bases and J by 4 bases, leaving 14 bases between them. The CDR3 coding sequence is TGTGCCAGCAGTGACGGACAGGTGGGGGGCACCGGGGAGCTGTTTTTT. Translated, it gives CASSDGQVGGTGELFF.

This clone occurred once. This sequence joins TRBV5-1 and TRBJ1-1; D may be TRBD1 (6 bases). Germline assignment: CDR1 SGHRS and CDR2 YFSETQ. This CDR3 has 13 amino acids. V shed 5 bases and J shed 5 bases, with 13 bases lying between them. In DNA form, the CDR3 reads TGCGCCAGCAGATTACAGGGTGGGACTGAAGCTTTCTTT. Protein sequence: CASRLQGGTEAFF.

The J gene is TRBJ1-2, the V gene TRBV18; D is undetermined. The length of the CDR3 is 13 residues. CDR1 and CDR2 (germline): KGHSH, LQKENI. Deletions cut 5 bases from V and 3 bases from J, with 10 bases between. CDR3 bases: TGTGCCAGCTCAAAATTGGGCGACTATGGCTACACCTTC. This codes for CASSKLGDYGYTF.

This chain joins TRBV10-1 and TRBJ2-7; 10 positions agree with TRBD1. Trimming cost V 2 bases and J 2 bases; bases outside gene matches: 6. Germline loops: CDR1 WNHNN, CDR2 SYGVQD (reference sequence). The CDR3 contains 16 residues. CDR3 loop: CASSEMDRGSAYEQYF. The CDR3 region has the DNA TGCGCCAGCAGTGAGATGGACAGGGGGAGTGCCTACGAGCAGTACTTC.

This clone showed up just a few times. The gene calls are TRBV7-9 and TRBJ2-5; D is possibly TRBD1 (6 bases). CDR1 and CDR2 (germline): SEHNR, FQNEAQ (reference sequence). V lost 5 bases to trimming and J lost 2 bases, with 18 bases between them. The CDR3 length is 16 residues. The CDR3 coding sequence is TGTGCCAGCAGCCCCAGCCGGACAGCTATACAAGAGACCCAGTACTTC. This sequence encodes CASSPSRTAIQETQYF.

The chain uses TRBV18 and TRBJ2-1, with TRBD2 matching 11 bases. The CDR3 is 15 amino acids. V lost 0 bases to trimming and J lost 8 bases; unmatched junction nucleotides: 3. CDR1 and CDR2 from the germline V gene are KGHSH and LQKENI. The CDR3 nucleotides read TGTGCCAGCTCACCACCGGGACTAGCGGCGCATGAGCAGTTCTTC. It specifies CASSPPGLAAHEQFF.

This chain joins TRBV5-4 and TRBJ2-1; no reliable D call. V gave up 2 bases and J gave up 10 bases, with 10 bases separating them. This CDR3 spans 12 amino acids. Looked up from germline, CDR1 is SGHNT and CDR2 is YYREEE (reference sequence). In DNA form, the CDR3 reads TGTGCCAGCAGCTTCCCTTCTAGAGAGCAGTTCTTC. This gives the protein CASSFPSREQFF.

CDR3 amino acids: CASSFAASDTYEQYF. The CDR3 region has the DNA TGTGCCAGCAGTTTTGCGGCTAGCGATACCTACGAGCAGTACTTC. The chain has TRBV28 and TRBJ2-7; D may be TRBD2 (6 bases). V lost 3 bases and J 2 bases, leaving 14 bases between the germline ends. The CDR3 sequence is 15 residues long. Germline loops: CDR1 MDHEN, CDR2 SYDVKM.

The chain is built from TRBV6-6 and TRBJ2-2; 8 bases line up with TRBD2. The length of the CDR3 is 14 residues. Trimming removed 6 bases from V and 8 bases from J; junction bases left unmatched: 8. CDR1 is MNHNY, CDR2 SVGAGI, per germline (reference sequence). CDR3 nucleotides: TGTGCCAGCAGCCAAACTAGCGGCCCGGGGGAGCTGTTTTTT. Amino acid sequence: CASSQTSGPGELFF.

The CDR3 here is CASSPGQLSYTF. The CDR3 DNA follows: TGTGCCAGCAGCCCGGGACAGCTCAGCTACACCTTC. V gene TRBV14 combines with J gene TRBJ1-2; 7 positions match TRBD1. The germline V gene encodes CDR1 SGHDN and CDR2 FVKESK. The CDR3 runs to 12 residues. The junction had 5 bases not matched to a gene; V was cut back by 4 bases and J by 9 bases.

This clone was counted a single time. The chain recombines TRBV28 with TRBJ1-4; D remains ambiguous. CDR3 length: 15 residues. V was cut by 3 bases and J by 0 bases, with 8 bases left in between. The germline V gene has CDR1 MDHEN and CDR2 SYDVKM. This chain's CDR3 is CASSFRRATNEKLFF. In DNA, the CDR3 is TGTGCCAGCAGTTTCCGGAGAGCAACTAATGAAAAACTGTTTTTT.

The chain has TRBV4-2 and TRBJ1-6, with D perhaps TRBD1 (6 bases). Deletions cut 4 bases from V and 8 bases from J, with 15 bases between. CDR3 length: 15 residues. Germline CDR1 is LGHNA and CDR2 is YNFKEQ. In nucleotides, the CDR3 is TGTGCCAGCAGCCGACAGGACGGCCGATATTCACCCCTCCACTTT. Its protein product is CASSRQDGRYSPLHF.

The rearrangement uses TRBV10-3 and TRBJ1-1; 8 bases fit TRBD1. Losses at the gene ends were 6 bases for V and 6 bases for J; bases not matched to a gene: 9. In germline, CDR1 is ENHRY, CDR2 SYGVKD. The CDR3 is 14 amino acids. The CDR3 coding sequence is TGTGCCATCAGCCGTACAGGGGGAAGCGCTGAAGCTTTCTTT. As protein: CAISRTGGSAEAFF.

This chain connects TRBV10-3 to TRBJ2-7, with 11 bases aligning to TRBD2. CDR1 and CDR2 (germline): ENHRY, SYGVKD. J gave up 1 base and V 6 bases, and 2 bases lay outside the gene matches. The CDR3 has 14 amino acids. The CDR3 spells CAISRTSGSYEQYF. The CDR3, as DNA: TGTGCCATCAGCAGGACTAGCGGGTCCTACGAGCAGTACTTC.

The chain uses TRBV2 and TRBJ2-5; weak D call: TRBD1 (6 bases). The CDR3 covers 13 residues. The V end lost 7 bases, the J end lost 5 bases, and 14 bases lay between the germline ends. Germline V gene data show CDR1 as SNHLY and CDR2 as FYNNEI. CDR3 DNA: TGTGCCAGCAACAGGAACACAGGGGAGACCCAGTACTTC. Its protein is CASNRNTGETQYF.

This clone appeared once. V is TRBV27 and J is TRBJ1-5; tentatively, D is TRBD1 (5 bases). The CDR3 covers 13 residues. Between the trimmed V and J ends, which lost 8 bases and 0 bases, there was a span of 8 bases. Per germline, CDR1 MNHEY and CDR2 SMNVEV (reference sequence). CDR3 protein: CASGGYSNQPQHF. CDR3 nucleotides: TGTGCCAGCGGGGGGTATAGCAATCAGCCCCAGCATTTT.

The chain links TRBV27 to TRBJ1-5; D is unclear. The CDR3 is 14 residues long. CDR1 and CDR2 from the germline V gene are MNHEY and SMNVEV (reference sequence). The V and J ends lost 8 bases and 3 bases respectively, with 14 bases between them. CDR3 DNA: TGTGCCAGCCGAATAAACGGTGACAATCAGCCCCAGCATTTT. Translated: CASRINGDNQPQHF.

The genes are TRBV4-2 and TRBJ2-5; unclear D gene. The CDR3 covers 14 residues. Germline V gives CDR1 LGHNA, CDR2 YNFKEQ. The V end was cut by 3 bases, the J end by 5 bases, with 13 bases between. This chain's CDR3 is CASSHGPLPETQYF. The CDR3 bases are TGTGCCAGCAGCCATGGCCCCCTCCCCGAGACCCAGTACTTC.

A single count supports this clone. This chain connects TRBV7-6 to TRBJ2-7, with D perhaps TRBD2 (6 bases). The germline gives CDR1 SGHVS, CDR2 FNYEAQ. This CDR3 is built from 16 residues. V was shortened by 5 bases and J by 0 bases, with 17 bases between the two germline ends. The CDR3 bases are TGTGCCAGCAGCCGGGTGGGAGGCGACCGCTCCTACGAGCAGTACTTC. Translated, it gives CASSRVGGDRSYEQYF.

The rearrangement uses TRBV18 and TRBJ2-6; no clear D. V shed 5 bases and J shed 0 bases, with 8 bases lying between them. The CDR3 spans 15 residues. The germline CDR1 and CDR2 sequences are KGHSH and LQKENI. CDR3 coding DNA: TGTGCCAGCTCAAACAGTGCCTCTGGGGCCAACGTCCTGACTTTC. It translates to CASSNSASGANVLTF.

The gene calls are TRBV27 and TRBJ2-3; TRBD1 matches at 9 bases. The CDR3 consists of 15 residues. After removal of 5 bases from V and 1 base from J, the junction contained 4 bases not matched to a gene. The germline V gene has CDR1 MNHEY and CDR2 SMNVEV (reference sequence). The CDR3 bases are TGTGCCAGCAGTCAACAGGGGGCGGGCACAGATACGCAGTATTTT. It yields the protein CASSQQGAGTDTQYF.

This chain links TRBV5-1 with TRBJ2-7; TRBD1 might be the D (6 bases). V was trimmed by 0 bases and J by 4 bases, leaving 8 bases between them. The CDR3 loop spans 13 amino acids. In germline, CDR1 is SGHRS, CDR2 YFSETQ. The CDR3 reads CASSLVTGYEQYF. The CDR3 region has the DNA TGCGCCAGCAGCTTGGTAACAGGGTACGAGCAGTACTTC.

The chain links TRBV4-2 to TRBJ1-3, with 10 bases that match TRBD1. Germline CDR1 reads LGHNA; CDR2 reads YNFKEQ. The ends lost 3 bases at V and 1 base at J; junction bases unmatched: 3. The length of the CDR3 is 16 residues. DNA for the CDR3: TGTGCCAGCAGCCAGGGACAGGGGCTTTCTGGAAACACCATATATTTT. Translation: CASSQGQGLSGNTIYF.